The present entry profiles one TCR beta chain with its context. Its matching antigen is unknown. Other nucleotide sequences in the sample specify the same CDR3. This sample was taken from a study of shared clonotypes between healthy human individuals. Germline CDR1 KGHSH, CDR2 LQKENI. The length of the CDR3 is 13 residues. Trimming took off 3 bases at V and 4 bases at J, with 6 bases between the two ends. Overall study results and limits: Estimated clonotype richness was generally higher in naive than memory subsets.

At a deep level, the assay was run. The data were produced by immunoSEQ multiplex PCR, yet TCRdb's version contains in-frame clones alone and is incomplete. This sample has over a million clones; under 99% occur once, and the top ten carry about 0.45%. The chain has TRBV18 and TRBJ2-2; the D is unclear. The sequence came from a man aged 30 to 39 in good health. The sequenced material came from naive CD4+ T cells sorted from blood. Subset described: CD45RA+ positively selected. Here the CDR3 reads CASSPPSTGELFF. CDR3 DNA sequence: TGTGCCAGCTCACCGCCCAGCACCGGGGAGCTGTTTTTT.